This is a list of T cell receptor beta chains from one sample in a study of blood T cell repertoires in COVID-19. The assay was immunoSEQ multiplex PCR, and TCRdb's table has in-frame clones only and misses some. The sample lists more than 100,000 clones, about 82% occurring once. The sequencing sample was made of peripheral blood. The receptors shown here come from a man aged 55-75 years with active or convalescent COVID-19. CDR3s include the opening cysteine and the closing phenylalanine or tryptophan. Fields, in order: J gene, clone size, V gene, D gene, CDR3 DNA, CDR3 protein. D genes are given only for firm matches. Clone size, where shown, is once, few, many, or a class for clones that have expanded.

>TRBJ2-5|-|TRBV5-5|TRBD1
TGTGCCAGCAGCTCAATCCTTGATATACAGGGGTCGAAGACCCAGTACTTC
CASSSILDIQGSKTQYF
>TRBJ1-5|-|TRBV29-1|-
TGCAGCGCACAAACAGGGTTTAGCAATCAGCCCCAGCATTTT
CSAQTGFSNQPQHF
>TRBJ1-2|few|TRBV5-4|-
TGTGCCAGCAGCTTGGCCGGGGGAAGGGGCTACACCTTC
CASSLAGGRGYTF
>TRBJ2-1|-|TRBV27|TRBD2
TGTGCCAGCAGGGGACTAGCGGGCGGTTCATACCACAATGAGCAGTTCTTC
CASRGLAGGSYHNEQFF
>TRBJ2-5|-|TRBV6-2/TRBV6-3|TRBD2
TGTGCCAGCAGTTACCCAGGGACTAGCGGGAGGGAGACCCAGTACTTC
CASSYPGTSGRETQYF
>TRBJ2-7|-|TRBV5-1|TRBD2
TGCGCCAGCAGCTTCGTAGCTAGCGGGACATCCTACGAGCAGTACTTC
CASSFVASGTSYEQYF
>TRBJ1-2|few|TRBV7-9|-
TGTGCCAGCAGGAGGACAGCTGGAGACTATGGCTACACCTTC
CASRRTAGDYGYTF
>TRBJ2-3|-|TRBV25-1|-
TGTGCCAGCAGTGAAAATCGAGCGGGCACAGATACGCAGTATTTT
CASSENRAGTDTQYF
>TRBJ1-2|few|TRBV27|-
TGTGCCAGCAGTTCGACGCAGGGCCCTAGCGGAGGCTACACCTTC
CASSSTQGPSGGYTF
>TRBJ2-7|-|TRBV12-3/TRBV12-4|-
TGTGCCAGCAGCCCTTCGGGGTCCTACGAGCAGTACTTC
CASSPSGSYEQYF
>TRBJ1-2|-|TRBV5-1|-
TGCGCCAGCAGCTTGGAGGGGGAGGGGTTCGGCTACACCTTC
CASSLEGEGFGYTF
>TRBJ2-5|-|TRBV11-2|TRBD1
TGTGCCAGCAGCAAGACAGGGTCCGGAGAGACCCAGTACTTC
CASSKTGSGETQYF
>TRBJ2-7|-|TRBV28|TRBD2
TGTGCCAGCAGTCTCGGGGGGTTTGACTCCTACGAGCAGTACTTC
CASSLGGFDSYEQYF
>TRBJ1-6|-|TRBV14|-
TGTGCCAGCAGCCAAGGCGGGGGGCCGAATTCACCCCTCCACTTT
CASSQGGGPNSPLHF
>TRBJ2-1|-|TRBV2|TRBD2
TGTGCCAGCAGTGGACTAGCGGTTTACAATGAGCAGTTCTTC
CASSGLAVYNEQFF
>TRBJ2-7|-|TRBV6-5|TRBD2
TGTGCCAGCAGGCGGGGGACCAGCTCCTACGAGCAGTACTTC
CASRRGTSSYEQYF
>TRBJ2-5|-|TRBV7-2|TRBD1
TGTGCCAGCAGCCTCCCAGGGGGCGGGGAGACCCAGTACTTC
CASSLPGGGETQYF
>TRBJ2-1|-|TRBV18|-
TGTGCCAGCTCACAACAGGGCGAGCCTAATGAGCAGTTCTTC
CASSQQGEPNEQFF
>TRBJ2-7|-|TRBV28|-
TGTGCCAGCTACGAAGTCCCCCTACAGGGCCAGACAACCTACGAGCAGTACTTC
CASYEVPLQGQTTYEQYF
>TRBJ2-2|-|TRBV9|-
TGTGCCAGCAGCGTAGTTCTTTCGGGAGCCAGGGAGCTGTTTTTT
CASSVVLSGARELFF
>TRBJ1-5|few|TRBV7-8|-
TGTGCCAGCAGCGCCCGCTGGGCCCAGCCCCAGCATTTT
CASSARWAQPQHF
>TRBJ2-3|-|TRBV4-1|-
TGCGCCAGCAGCCAAGTGGGGCGGGATCGCACAGATACGCAGTATTTT
CASSQVGRDRTDTQYF
>TRBJ1-3|many|TRBV7-9|-
TGTGCCAGCAGCTGGTCGACGGGGAGAGGAAACACCATATATTTT
CASSWSTGRGNTIYF
>TRBJ2-2|-|TRBV5-1|-
TGCGCCAGCAGCCCAGACCCCCGGGACACCGGGGAGCTGTTTTTT
CASSPDPRDTGELFF
>TRBJ1-5|few|TRBV5-5|-
TGTGCCAGCAGCGTGGACACCAATCAGCCCCAGCATTTT
CASSVDTNQPQHF
>TRBJ2-2|-|TRBV6-5|-
TGTGCCAGCAGTTACTCTCGAGGCCGGGCCGGGGAGCTGTTTTTT
CASSYSRGRAGELFF
>TRBJ2-7|-|TRBV28|-
TGTGCCAGCAGTTTCCCCCAGACAGCTTACGAGCAGTACTTC
CASSFPQTAYEQYF
>TRBJ1-2|-|TRBV19|-
TGTGCCACCAGGCAGTTCTATGGCTACACCTTC
CATRQFYGYTF
>TRBJ2-3|-|TRBV7-2|-
TGTGCCGGCAGCTTAAACCGGGGAGATACGCAGTATTTT
CAGSLNRGDTQYF
>TRBJ2-1|-|TRBV5-4|-
TGTGCCAGCAGCTTGATGGAGGGTTACAATGAGCAGTTCTTC
CASSLMEGYNEQFF
>TRBJ1-5|-|TRBV5-1|-
TGCGCCAGCAGCTTGGCCGGCACAGGCAATCAGCCCCAGCATTTT
CASSLAGTGNQPQHF
>TRBJ2-3|-|TRBV7-2|-
TGTGCCAGCAGCTTAGATCCGGGCACAGATACGCAGTATTTT
CASSLDPGTDTQYF
>TRBJ2-2|-|TRBV5-4|-
TGTGCCAGCAGCCTGGACAGTTATACCGGGGAGCTGTTTTTT
CASSLDSYTGELFF
>TRBJ2-3|-|TRBV19|-
TGTGCCAGTAGTCGGGACTCGCGAACAGATACGCAGTATTTT
CASSRDSRTDTQYF
>TRBJ2-7|once|TRBV21-1|-
TGTGCCAGCAGCAAACGTCAGGGGAACGAGCAGTACTTC
CASSKRQGNEQYF
>TRBJ1-1|-|TRBV18|-
TGTGCCAGCTCACCGGGAGTCAACACTGAAGCTTTCTTT
CASSPGVNTEAFF
>TRBJ1-5|-|TRBV28|TRBD1
TGTGCCAGCAGCCCTGGAGGGGGCGGGTCGGTCAATCAGCCCCAGCATTTT
CASSPGGGGSVNQPQHF
>TRBJ2-5|once|TRBV29-1|-
TGCAGCTTTAGGACGGGGGAGACCCAGTACTTC
CSFRTGETQYF
>TRBJ2-7|-|TRBV10-3|-
TGTGCCATCTGGGGAGCAGGGGGGTACGAGCAGTACTTC
CAIWGAGGYEQYF
>TRBJ2-1|-|TRBV3-1/TRBV3-2|TRBD2
TGTGCCAGCAGCCAAGAGGGGGGAACGGGAGGCTCCTACAATGAGCAGTTCTTC
CASSQEGGTGGSYNEQFF
>TRBJ2-3|-|TRBV10-1|TRBD2
TGCGCCACCGCCCAGAGGCGGGACTACACAGATACGCAGTATTTT
CATAQRRDYTDTQYF
>TRBJ1-1|-|TRBV29-1|TRBD1
TGCAGCGTTGATAGGACAGGGAGGGCTGAAGCTTTCTTT
CSVDRTGRAEAFF
>TRBJ2-2|-|TRBV27|-
TGTGCCAGCAGTTTATCGTTGGGGGCCTGGAACACCGGGGAGCTGTTTTTT
CASSLSLGAWNTGELFF
>TRBJ2-2|few|TRBV2|-
TGTGCCAGCAGTGTGGAGGCGGCCGGGGAGCTGTTTTTT
CASSVEAAGELFF
>TRBJ2-5|-|TRBV2|TRBD2
TGTGCCGGAACTAGCGGGAGGGCCAAGACCCAGTACTTC
CAGTSGRAKTQYF
>TRBJ2-3|-|TRBV29-1|-
TGCAGCGCCCGGAGGGCATCGGATACGCAGTATTTT
CSARRASDTQYF
>TRBJ2-5|-|TRBV10-3|-
TGTGCCATCAGCCCGAGGATCTCCGAAGAGACCCAGTACTTC
CAISPRISEETQYF
>TRBJ2-1|-|TRBV7-2|TRBD1
TGTGCCAGCAGCCAGGGACAGGGCGTAGGCAATGAGCAGTTCTTC
CASSQGQGVGNEQFF
>TRBJ2-1|-|TRBV25-1|TRBD2
TGTGCCAGCAGTCCGCCACTAGCGGCCAATGAGCAGTTCTTC
CASSPPLAANEQFF
>TRBJ1-5|-|TRBV7-8|-
TGTGCCAGCAGCCGGAGTAAAGGCAATCAGCCCCAGCATTTT
CASSRSKGNQPQHF
>TRBJ2-7|-|TRBV18|TRBD2
TGTGCCAGCTCAGGGACTAGCGCAGCAAGGGAGCAGTACTTC
CASSGTSAAREQYF